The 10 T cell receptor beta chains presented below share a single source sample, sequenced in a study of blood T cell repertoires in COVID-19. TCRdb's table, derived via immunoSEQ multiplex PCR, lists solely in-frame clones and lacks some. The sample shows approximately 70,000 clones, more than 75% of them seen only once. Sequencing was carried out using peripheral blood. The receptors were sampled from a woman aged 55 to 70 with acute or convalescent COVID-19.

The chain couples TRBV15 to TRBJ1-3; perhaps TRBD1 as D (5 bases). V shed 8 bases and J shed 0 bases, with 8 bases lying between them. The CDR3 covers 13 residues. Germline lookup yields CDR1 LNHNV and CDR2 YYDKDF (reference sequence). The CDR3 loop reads CATGGASGNTIYF. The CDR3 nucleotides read TGTGCCACCGGTGGGGCCTCTGGAAACACCATATATTTT.

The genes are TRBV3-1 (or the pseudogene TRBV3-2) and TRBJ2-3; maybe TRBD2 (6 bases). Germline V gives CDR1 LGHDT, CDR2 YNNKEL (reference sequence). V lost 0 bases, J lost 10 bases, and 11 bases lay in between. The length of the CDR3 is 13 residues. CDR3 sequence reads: CASSQDGGVSQYF. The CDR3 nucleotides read TGTGCCAGCAGCCAAGATGGAGGGGTTTCGCAGTATTTT.

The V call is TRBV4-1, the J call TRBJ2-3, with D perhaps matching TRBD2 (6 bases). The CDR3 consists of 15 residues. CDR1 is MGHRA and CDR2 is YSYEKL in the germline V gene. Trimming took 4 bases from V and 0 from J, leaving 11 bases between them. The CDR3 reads CASSLPAGSTDTQYF. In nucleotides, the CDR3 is TGCGCCAGCAGCCTACCCGCGGGAAGCACAGATACGCAGTATTTT.

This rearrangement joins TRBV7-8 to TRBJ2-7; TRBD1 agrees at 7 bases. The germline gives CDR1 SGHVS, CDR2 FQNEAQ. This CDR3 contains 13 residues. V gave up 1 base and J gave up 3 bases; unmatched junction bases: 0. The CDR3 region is CASSLGTGYEQYV. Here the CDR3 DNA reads TGTGCCAGCAGCTTAGGGACAGGCTACGAGCAGTACGTC.

The CDR3 DNA sequence: TGTGCCAGCAGTCCCAATAGGGGGACTAGTTGGTACCAAGAGACCCAGTACTTC. It encodes CASSPNRGTSWYQETQYF. This chain connects TRBV27 to TRBJ2-5; 8 bases line up with TRBD2. V gave up 5 bases and J gave up 0 bases; unmatched junction bases: 14. This CDR3 is 18 amino acids long. From germline, CDR1 is MNHEY and CDR2 SMNVEV (reference sequence).

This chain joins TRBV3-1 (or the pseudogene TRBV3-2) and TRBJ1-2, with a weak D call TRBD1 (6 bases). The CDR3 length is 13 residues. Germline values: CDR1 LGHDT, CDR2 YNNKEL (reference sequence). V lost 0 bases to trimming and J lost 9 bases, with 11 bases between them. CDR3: CASSQEQGVSYTF. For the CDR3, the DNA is TGTGCCAGCAGCCAAGAACAGGGTGTAAGCTACACCTTC.

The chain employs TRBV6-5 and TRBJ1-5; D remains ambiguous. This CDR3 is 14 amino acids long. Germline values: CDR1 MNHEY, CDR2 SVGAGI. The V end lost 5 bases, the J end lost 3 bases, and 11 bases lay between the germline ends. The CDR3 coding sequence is TGTGCCAGCAGTCAAAACAGAAACAATCAGCCCCAGCATTTT. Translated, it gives CASSQNRNNQPQHF.

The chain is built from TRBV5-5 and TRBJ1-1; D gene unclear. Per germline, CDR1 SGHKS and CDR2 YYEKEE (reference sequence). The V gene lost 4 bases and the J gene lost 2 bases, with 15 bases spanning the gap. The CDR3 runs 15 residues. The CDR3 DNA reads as TGTGCCAGCAGCGTATTAGGTCCGACTAACACTGAAGCTTTCTTT. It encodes CASSVLGPTNTEAFF. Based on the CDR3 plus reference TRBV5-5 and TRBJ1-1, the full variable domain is DAGVTQSPTHLIKTRGQQVTLRCSPISGHKSVSWYQQVLGQGPQFIFQYYEKEERGRGNFPDRFSARQFPNYSSELNVNALLLGDSALYLCASSVLGPTNTEAFFGQGTRLTVV.

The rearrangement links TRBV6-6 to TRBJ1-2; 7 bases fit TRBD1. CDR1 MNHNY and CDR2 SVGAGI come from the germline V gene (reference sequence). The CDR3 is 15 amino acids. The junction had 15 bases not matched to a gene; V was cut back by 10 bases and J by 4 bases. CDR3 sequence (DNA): TGTGCCACCACAACGGAGACAGGGCTTGCCTATGGCTACACCTTC. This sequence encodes CATTTETGLAYGYTF.

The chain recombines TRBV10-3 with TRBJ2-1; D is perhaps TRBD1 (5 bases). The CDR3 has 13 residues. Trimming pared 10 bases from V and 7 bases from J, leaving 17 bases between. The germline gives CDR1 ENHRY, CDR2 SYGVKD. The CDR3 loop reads CATGLGLTNEQFF. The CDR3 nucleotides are TGTGCCACAGGATTGGGGCTCACTAATGAGCAGTTCTTC.